Following are 22 T cell receptor beta chains from one sample sequenced in a study of blood T cell repertoires in COVID-19. Assay: immunoSEQ multiplex PCR; the TCRdb copy retains only in-frame clones and omits some. The sample records under 100,000 clones, around 86% being singletons. The specimen was peripheral blood. The receptors were sampled from a woman in her seventies with acute or convalescent COVID-19.

This chain uses TRBV15 with TRBJ2-1; 7 bases are shared with TRBD2. The V segment lost 6 bases and the J segment 6 bases; nucleotides outside the gene matches: 5. The CDR3 contains 13 residues. CDR1 is LNHNV and CDR2 is YYDKDF in the germline V gene (reference sequence). The CDR3 nucleotides read TGTGCCACCAGACGCGGGACTATCAATGAGCAGTTCTTC. Amino acid sequence: CATRRGTINEQFF.

The chain joins TRBV5-6 to TRBJ1-2; 8 bases match TRBD1. Germline CDR1 SGHDT, CDR2 YYEEEE. The CDR3 contains 14 residues. V was pared by 0 bases and J by 6 bases, with 4 bases of the junction left unmatched. CDR3 in DNA: TGTGCCAGCAGCTTGGGTCACAGGGGGGATGGCTACACCTTC. As protein: CASSLGHRGDGYTF.

This clone was seen a single time. The chain couples TRBV5-5 to TRBJ1-5; D might be TRBD1 (5 bases). V lost 0 bases, J lost 9 bases, and 22 bases lay in between. Germline values: CDR1 SGHKS, CDR2 YYEKEE (reference sequence). The length of the CDR3 is 17 residues. The CDR3, as DNA: TGTGCCAGCAGCTTGGAGGGGCTAGGCCTGACTGGGTGGCCCCAGCATTTT. Translation: CASSLEGLGLTGWPQHF.

This clone was seen a handful of times. This chain links TRBV2 with TRBJ1-4, with 8 bases fitting TRBD1. The CDR3 runs 15 residues. Germline CDR1 reads SNHLY; CDR2 reads FYNNEI. The ends lost 5 bases at V and 8 bases at J; junction bases unmatched: 10. CDR3 coding DNA: TGTGCCAGCAGTAGTCAGGGGGCTGAGGGAGAAAAACTGTTTTTT. Translated: CASSSQGAEGEKLFF.

Relative to its sample, this clone is medium-sized. The chain employs TRBV12-5 and TRBJ2-2; TRBD1 agrees at 11 bases. The CDR3 is 17 amino acids. V gave up 1 base and J gave up 7 bases; unmatched junction bases: 8. Germline values: CDR1 LGHNT, CDR2 FRNRAP. CDR3 loop: CASGLGSGQGAFGELFF. In nucleotides, the CDR3 is TGTGCTAGTGGTTTGGGTAGTGGACAGGGGGCTTTCGGGGAGCTGTTTTTT.

CDR3 amino acids: CASSLASGGNYEQYF. The CDR3 DNA reads as TGTGCCAGCAGCTTGGCCTCAGGGGGGAACTACGAGCAGTACTTC. V and J are TRBV5-8 and TRBJ2-7, with a possible D match to TRBD1 (7 bases). The V gene lost 0 bases and the J gene lost 3 bases, with 13 bases spanning the gap. CDR1 is SGHTS and CDR2 is YDEGEE in the germline V gene. CDR3 length: 15 residues.

The CDR3 region has the DNA TGTGCCAGCAGCCCCCAGGGGAGCCATGGCTACACCTTC. Protein product: CASSPQGSHGYTF. The chain combines TRBV6-5 with TRBJ1-2; TRBD1 is a possible D gene (6 bases). Germline V gene data show CDR1 as MNHEY and CDR2 as SVGAGI. The CDR3 extends over 13 amino acids. V shed 6 bases and J shed 6 bases, with 14 bases lying between them.

This chain uses TRBV19 with TRBJ1-5; TRBD1 is a possible D gene (5 bases). Germline V gene lookup returns CDR1 LNHDA and CDR2 SQIVND (reference sequence). The CDR3 length is 15 residues. Trimming left V 7 bases short and J 4 bases short, with 17 bases between. This chain's CDR3 is CASNIIGKGNQPQHF. DNA for the CDR3: TGTGCCAGTAATATTATAGGTAAGGGGAATCAGCCCCAGCATTTT.

This clone was detected once. The chain carries TRBV28 and TRBJ1-6; 7 bases map to TRBD1. This CDR3 has 16 residues. The V and J ends lost 4 bases and 7 bases, in that order; junction bases with no gene match: 10. Germline values: CDR1 MDHEN, CDR2 SYDVKM. The DNA of the CDR3 is TGTGCCAGCAGTTCCCGAGACAGGGCCTGGAATTCACCCCTCCACTTT. Its translation is CASSSRDRAWNSPLHF. Variable domain in full (rest from reference TRBV28 and TRBJ1-6): DVKVTQSSRYLVKRTGEKVFLECVQDMDHENMFWYRQDPGLGLRLIYFSYDVKMKEKGDIPEGYSVSREKKERFSLILESASTNQTSMYLCASSSRDRAWNSPLHFGNGTRLTVT.

J is TRBJ1-1 and V is TRBV19; D call uncertain. CDR1 is LNHDA, CDR2 SQIVND, per germline (reference sequence). The CDR3 has 13 amino acids. Trimming cost V 10 bases and J 2 bases, with 14 bases left between them. The CDR3 nucleotides read TGTGCCACCCAAGGTGCGGGTAACACTGAAGCTTTCTTT. Translated, it gives CATQGAGNTEAFF.

The genes are TRBV5-4 and TRBJ2-3; 12 bases map to TRBD1. J gave up 6 bases and V 2 bases, and 4 bases lay outside the gene matches. This CDR3 spans 15 amino acids. CDR1 is SGHNT and CDR2 is YYREEE in the germline V gene (reference sequence). The CDR3 here is CASSFGTGGADTQYF. For the CDR3, the DNA is TGTGCCAGCAGCTTCGGGACAGGGGGCGCGGATACGCAGTATTTT.

The chain joins TRBV3-1 (or the pseudogene TRBV3-2) to TRBJ1-1; D is undetermined. The V end was cut by 6 bases, the J end by 3 bases, with 14 bases between. The CDR3 is 14 amino acids. Germline-derived CDR1 and CDR2 are LGHDT and YNNKEL (reference sequence). CDR3 nucleotides: TGTGCCAGCAGGCAGAGGGAAGGGCACACTGAAGCTTTCTTT. Translating it yields CASRQREGHTEAFF.

J is TRBJ1-6 and V is TRBV7-9, with D uncertain. Germline V CDR1 and CDR2: SEHNR, FQNEAQ (reference sequence). The CDR3 runs 14 residues. Trimming stripped 4 bases from V and 5 bases from J, with 9 bases between. CDR3 region: CASSSNSDNSPLHF. The CDR3 DNA reads as TGTGCCAGCAGCTCGAACAGTGATAATTCACCCCTCCACTTT.

This clone was counted a few times. The V and J genes are TRBV5-4 and TRBJ1-1, with D unresolved. V was trimmed by 4 bases and J by 4 bases, leaving 11 bases between them. Germline CDR1 reads SGHNT; CDR2 reads YYREEE (reference sequence). The CDR3 is made up of 13 amino acids. CDR3 bases: TGTGCCAGCAGCCGAGCGGGGAGCACTGAAGCTTTCTTT. Protein sequence: CASSRAGSTEAFF.

This clone was seen only a few times. The chain is built from TRBV6-1 and TRBJ2-3; 10 bases fit TRBD2. CDR1 is MNHNS and CDR2 is SASEGT in the germline V gene. Trimming took 2 bases from V and 4 from J; bases not matched to a gene: 0. The CDR3 consists of 14 residues. The DNA for the CDR3 is TGTGCCAGCAGTGAACTAGCGGGAGCAGATACGCAGTATTTT. Protein sequence: CASSELAGADTQYF.

The chain joins TRBV7-8 to TRBJ1-5; D may be TRBD1 (5 bases). CDR1 and CDR2 (germline): SGHVS, FQNEAQ. CDR3 length equals 15 residues. Trimming removed 5 bases at V and 2 bases at J, with 13 bases between. As DNA, the CDR3 is TGTGCCAGCAGCCTCTACAGGTCTGGCAATCAGCCCCAGCATTTT. Its translation: CASSLYRSGNQPQHF.

V and J are TRBV28 and TRBJ2-7; perhaps TRBD2 as D (5 bases). The germline V gene encodes CDR1 MDHEN and CDR2 SYDVKM. The V end lost 5 bases, the J end lost 0 bases, and 14 bases lay between the germline ends. This CDR3 contains 15 residues. CDR3 residues: CASSPGLRSSYEQYF. The CDR3 DNA reads as TGTGCCAGCAGTCCCGGACTCCGTAGCTCCTACGAGCAGTACTTC.

The chain employs TRBV19 and TRBJ2-2, with 8 nucleotides matching TRBD1. This CDR3 has 14 amino acids. The ends lost 8 bases at V and 7 bases at J; junction bases unmatched: 9. Germline V gives CDR1 LNHDA, CDR2 SQIVND (reference sequence). CDR3 sequence reads: CASAPQGAGGELFF. The CDR3 region has the DNA TGTGCCAGTGCCCCCCAGGGGGCTGGCGGGGAGCTGTTTTTT.

The CDR3 sequence is CASSDRTGEEAFF. The CDR3 DNA sequence: TGTGCCAGCAGTGACCGGACAGGGGAAGAAGCTTTCTTT. V is TRBV6-4 and J is TRBJ1-1, with 9 bases that match TRBD1. Germline V lookup: CDR1 MRHNA, CDR2 SNTAGT. This CDR3 contains 13 residues. V was clipped by 2 bases and J by 8 bases; unmatched bases: 3.

The chain links TRBV11-2 to TRBJ1-3; D not certain. Germline V gene lookup returns CDR1 SGHAT and CDR2 FQNNGV. V was pared by 0 bases and J by 0 bases, with 9 bases between. This CDR3 has 16 residues. The CDR3 region has the DNA TGTGCCAGCAGCTTAGATCTCTCCAGCTCTGGAAACACCATATATTTT. Protein: CASSLDLSSSGNTIYF.

This clone was counted once. The genes are TRBV5-1 and TRBJ2-7; 8 bases are a match to TRBD2. The germline CDR1 and CDR2 sequences are SGHRS and YFSETQ. The CDR3 totals 15 residues. Trimming took 0 bases from V and 6 from J; bases not matched to a gene: 8. The CDR3 protein is CASSLVVAGSAEQYF. The CDR3 nucleotides read TGCGCCAGCAGCTTGGTGGTAGCGGGATCCGCCGAGCAGTACTTC.

Of note for this clone: An end of the junction differs from the germline gene, which may be a read error. The V call is TRBV5-4, the J call TRBJ1-2, with 10 bases aligning to TRBD1. CDR1 and CDR2 (germline): SGHNT, YYREEE (reference sequence). This CDR3 spans 13 amino acids. CDR3 protein: CASSAQTGGGGSF. In DNA form, the CDR3 reads TGTGCCAGCAGCGCCCAGACAGGGGGCGGGGGTTCCTTC.